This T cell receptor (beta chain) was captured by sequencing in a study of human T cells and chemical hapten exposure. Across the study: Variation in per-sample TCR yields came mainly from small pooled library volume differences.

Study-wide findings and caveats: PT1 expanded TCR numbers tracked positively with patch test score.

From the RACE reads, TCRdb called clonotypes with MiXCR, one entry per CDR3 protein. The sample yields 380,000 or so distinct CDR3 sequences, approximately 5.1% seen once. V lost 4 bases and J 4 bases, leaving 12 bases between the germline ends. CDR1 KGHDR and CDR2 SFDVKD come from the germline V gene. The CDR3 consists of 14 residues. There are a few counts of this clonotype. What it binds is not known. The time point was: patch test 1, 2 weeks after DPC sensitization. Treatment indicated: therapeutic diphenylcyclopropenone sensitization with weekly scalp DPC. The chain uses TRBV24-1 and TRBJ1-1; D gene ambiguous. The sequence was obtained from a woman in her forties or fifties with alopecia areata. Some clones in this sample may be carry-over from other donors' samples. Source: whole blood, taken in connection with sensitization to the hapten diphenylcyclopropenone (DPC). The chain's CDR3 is CATSDLRRITEAFF. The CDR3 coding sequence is TGTGCCACCAGTGACTTGAGGAGGATCACTGAAGCTTTCTTT.